These 24 T cell receptor beta chains originate from one sample sequenced in a study of T cell changes during pregnancy in multiple sclerosis. The table came from immunoSEQ multiplex PCR; TCRdb's copy has only in-frame clones and leaves some out. The sample yields some 67,000 clones, about 91% seen once. The sample was peripheral blood, taken in the first trimester of pregnancy. These receptors all come from a female donor with multiple sclerosis, enrolled in a pregnancy study.

This chain links TRBV27 with TRBJ2-1, with TRBD1 identical over 9 bases. CDR3 length equals 16 residues. V dropped 6 bases and J dropped 2; count of bases not matched to a gene: 8. Germline CDR1 reads MNHEY; CDR2 reads SMNVEV (reference sequence). The DNA of the CDR3 is TGTGCCAGCAGATCCAACCGACAGGGGGCCTACAATGAGCAGTTCTTC. Translating it yields CASRSNRQGAYNEQFF.

The CDR3 spells CASSRGTGGLTEAFF. CDR3 in DNA: TGTGCCAGCAGCCGCGGGACAGGGGGCTTAACTGAAGCTTTCTTT. The chain is built from TRBV11-2 and TRBJ1-1, with 12 bases matching TRBD1. V shed 5 bases, J shed 5 bases, and the junction held 6 bases outside the gene matches. The germline CDR1 and CDR2 sequences are SGHAT and FQNNGV. The CDR3 spans 15 residues.

The chain recombines TRBV7-2 with TRBJ2-7; D possibly corresponds to TRBD1 (5 bases). The V gene's germline CDR1 is SGHTA and CDR2 FQGNSA. V lost 7 bases, J lost 3 bases, and 16 bases lay in between. The CDR3 covers 14 residues. The CDR3 DNA follows: TGTGCCAGCAACTTCCTAACAGGAGACTACGAGCAGTACTTC. The encoded protein is CASNFLTGDYEQYF.

The chain combines TRBV9 with TRBJ2-7, with D unclear. This CDR3 has 15 residues. The V gene's germline CDR1 is SGDLS and CDR2 YYNGEE. V was clipped by 1 base and J by 2 bases, with 13 bases between them. CDR3 sequence (DNA): TGTGCCAGCAGCGTAAGTGCCTCATGGCCCTACGAGCAGTACTTC. It specifies CASSVSASWPYEQYF.

This chain connects TRBV5-1 to TRBJ2-2, with 12 bases lining up with TRBD2. The germline gives CDR1 SGHRS, CDR2 YFSETQ. The CDR3 loop spans 18 amino acids. The J segment lost 5 bases and the V segment lost 3 bases, leaving 11 bases of the junction unmatched. The CDR3, as DNA: TGCGCCAGCAGCTGGCAGGGACTAGCGGGTGGATCGACCGGGGAGCTGTTTTTT. As protein: CASSWQGLAGGSTGELFF.

V is TRBV2 and J is TRBJ2-5, with 7 nucleotides matching TRBD1. J was trimmed by 2 bases and V by 10 bases; bases with no gene match: 7. The CDR3 consists of 13 residues. Looked up from germline, CDR1 is SNHLY and CDR2 is FYNNEI. CDR3 sequence reads: CAISGQEQETQYF. The CDR3 DNA is TGTGCCATCTCAGGACAGGAGCAAGAGACCCAGTACTTC.

The chain couples TRBV10-3 to TRBJ2-1, with 9 bases that match TRBD2. J gave up 2 bases and V 7 bases, and 6 bases lay outside the gene matches. The CDR3 loop spans 15 amino acids. Germline values: CDR1 ENHRY, CDR2 SYGVKD. The CDR3 loop is CAITPTSGTYNEQFF. The CDR3 DNA follows: TGTGCCATCACCCCGACTAGCGGCACCTACAATGAGCAGTTCTTC.

This clone was counted only a few times. The CDR3 nucleotides read TGTGCCAGCAGTTACTCCGGGGGTGGCAATCAGCCCCAGCATTTT. Amino acid sequence: CASSYSGGGNQPQHF. The rearrangement links TRBV6-5 to TRBJ1-5; maybe TRBD1 (5 bases). This CDR3 has 15 amino acids. V lost 0 bases, J lost 2 bases, and 8 bases lay in between. From germline, CDR1 is MNHEY and CDR2 SVGAGI.

The V and J genes are TRBV19 and TRBJ1-2, with 10 bases fitting TRBD1. This CDR3 is built from 14 residues. Germline CDR1 LNHDA, CDR2 SQIVND (reference sequence). J lost 4 bases, V lost 7 bases, and 6 bases had no gene match. The CDR3 nucleotides are TGTGCCAGTACTCCGGACAGGGGGGTCTATGGCTACACCTTC. Protein sequence: CASTPDRGVYGYTF.

V usage is TRBV7-3 and J usage is TRBJ2-2, with no clear D. Germline CDR1 SGHTA, CDR2 FQGTGA. The CDR3 sequence is 14 residues long. Trimming removed 6 bases from V and 3 bases from J, with 11 bases in between. The CDR3 coding sequence is TGTGCCAGCAGTCACTCGGTCGACACCGGGGAGCTGTTTTTT. Its translation is CASSHSVDTGELFF. Full variable domain (missing parts from reference TRBV7-3 and TRBJ2-2): GAGVSQTPSNKVTEKGKYVELRCDPISGHTALYWYRQSLGQGPEFLIYFQGTGAADDSGLPNDRFFAVRPEGSVSTLKIQRTERGDSAVYLCASSHSVDTGELFFGEGSRLTVL.

A single count supports this clone. The chain carries TRBV4-1 and TRBJ2-7; no clear D. The V end was cut by 4 bases, the J end by 0 bases, with 7 bases between. CDR3 length equals 13 residues. Germline lookup yields CDR1 MGHRA and CDR2 YSYEKL. The CDR3 loop is CASSPKSSYEQYF. As DNA, the CDR3 is TGCGCCAGCAGCCCCAAGAGCTCCTACGAGCAGTACTTC.

The chain's CDR3 is CASSLSPTYEQYF. CDR3 bases: TGCGCCAGCAGCTTGAGTCCCACATACGAGCAGTACTTC. The rearrangement links TRBV5-1 to TRBJ2-7; no clear D. This CDR3 has 13 amino acids. Trimming removed 1 base from V and 4 bases from J, with 9 bases in between. Germline lookup yields CDR1 SGHRS and CDR2 YFSETQ.

The V and J genes are TRBV11-2 and TRBJ2-7; the D is unclear. Trimming stripped 8 bases from V and 2 bases from J, with 13 bases between. Per the germline V gene, CDR1 is SGHAT and CDR2 is FQNNGV. The CDR3 is 13 residues long. The CDR3 here is CASGLRPTYEQYF. In nucleotides, the CDR3 is TGTGCCAGCGGGTTGAGGCCTACCTACGAGCAGTACTTC.

The chain is built from TRBV15 and TRBJ2-7; 10 bases match TRBD1. The CDR3 sequence is 16 residues long. Germline-derived CDR1 and CDR2 are LNHNV and YYDKDF (reference sequence). Trimming at V came to 1 base and at J to 4 bases, leaving 7 bases not matched to a gene. The CDR3 DNA is TGTGCCACCAGCAGAGGCCACCGGGACAGGGGTTACGAGCAGTACTTC. Amino acids: CATSRGHRDRGYEQYF.

Worth noting for this clone: Other DNA sequences in this specimen translate into the identical CDR3. The chain combines TRBV20-1 with TRBJ2-7, with D hard to call. V was clipped by 6 bases and J by 0 bases, with 3 bases between them. CDR1 is DFQATT and CDR2 is SNEGSKA in the germline V gene (reference sequence). This CDR3 has 10 residues. Here the CDR3 reads CSASSYEQYF. In DNA form, the CDR3 reads TGCAGTGCCAGCTCCTACGAGCAGTACTTC.

The chain combines TRBV19 with TRBJ2-7, with 8 bases that match TRBD1. The germline gives CDR1 LNHDA, CDR2 SQIVND (reference sequence). Trimming cost V 5 bases and J 5 bases; bases outside gene matches: 2. The CDR3 runs to 12 residues. The CDR3 coding sequence is TGTGCCAGTAGTGTGGACAGGGACGAGCAGTACTTC. It specifies CASSVDRDEQYF.

The chain combines TRBV10-3 with TRBJ2-2; 8 bases match TRBD1. From germline, CDR1 is ENHRY and CDR2 SYGVKD. CDR3 size: 17 residues. The V segment lost 3 bases and the J segment 5 bases; nucleotides outside the gene matches: 11. CDR3 DNA: TGTGCCATCAGTGATCCTCGGACAGGGCGGCGGACCGGGGAGCTGTTTTTT. Translating it yields CAISDPRTGRRTGELFF.

The chain employs TRBV10-2 and TRBJ2-2; perhaps TRBD2 as D (6 bases). Trimming removed 0 bases from V and 1 base from J, with 15 bases in between. CDR3 size: 18 residues. Germline assignment: CDR1 WSHSY and CDR2 SAAADI. CDR3 amino acids: CASSESHLAVLNTGELFF. The CDR3 region has the DNA TGCGCCAGCAGTGAGTCGCATTTAGCGGTTTTGAACACCGGGGAGCTGTTTTTT.

This clone was detected only once. The chain joins TRBV5-1 to TRBJ2-2; TRBD2 aligns across 8 bases. Per the germline V gene, CDR1 is SGHRS and CDR2 is YFSETQ. This CDR3 region has 15 residues. J was trimmed by 5 bases and V by 4 bases; bases with no gene match: 7. CDR3 sequence reads: CASSRREGSTGELFF. The CDR3 region has the DNA TGCGCCAGCAGCCGTCGGGAGGGCAGTACCGGGGAGCTGTTTTTT.

This chain joins TRBV5-1 and TRBJ2-3; the match to TRBD2 covers 7 bases. Germline assignment: CDR1 SGHRS and CDR2 YFSETQ. V lost 6 bases to trimming and J lost 1 base; unmatched junction nucleotides: 5. CDR3 length equals 14 residues. This CDR3 is CASNVAGGTDTQYF. The CDR3, as DNA: TGCGCCAGCAATGTGGCGGGAGGCACAGATACGCAGTATTTT.

The rearrangement uses TRBV19 and TRBJ1-2; 7 bases agree with TRBD1. Germline CDR1 reads LNHDA; CDR2 reads SQIVND (reference sequence). This CDR3 has 14 residues. V shed 6 bases, J shed 6 bases, and the junction held 10 bases outside the gene matches. Here the CDR3 DNA reads TGTGCCAGTAGCCGAACAGGGGTCGGTCATGGCTACACCTTC. This gives the protein CASSRTGVGHGYTF. Full variable domain (rest looked up from reference TRBV19 and TRBJ1-2): DGGITQSPKYLFRKEGQNVTLSCEQNLNHDAMYWYRQDPGQGLRLIYYSQIVNDFQKGDIAEGYSVSREKKESFPLTVTSAQKNPTAFYLCASSRTGVGHGYTFGSGTRLTVV.

V is TRBV10-3 and J is TRBJ1-6; 7 positions agree with TRBD1. Per the germline V gene, CDR1 is ENHRY and CDR2 is SYGVKD. There are 14 residues in the CDR3. The V segment lost 8 bases and the J segment 5 bases; nucleotides outside the gene matches: 6. CDR3 in amino acids: CAISVGQNNSPLHF. The CDR3 DNA sequence: TGTGCCATCTCGGTGGGACAGAATAATTCACCCCTCCACTTT.

The chain carries TRBV7-3 and TRBJ2-2; 8 nucleotides match TRBD1. V shed 2 bases and J 0 bases; nucleotides not matched to a gene: 2. From germline, CDR1 is SGHTA and CDR2 FQGTGA. The CDR3 extends over 16 amino acids. The chain's CDR3 is CASSLSGGANTGELFF. In DNA, the CDR3 is TGTGCCAGCAGCTTATCAGGGGGCGCGAACACCGGGGAGCTGTTTTTT.

The rearrangement links TRBV19 to TRBJ1-5; 10 bases match TRBD1. Germline assignment: CDR1 LNHDA and CDR2 SQIVND (reference sequence). The CDR3 has 14 amino acids. Losses at the gene ends were 7 bases for V and 2 bases for J; bases not matched to a gene: 2. CDR3 sequence reads: CASTGTGGNQPQHF. The CDR3 nucleotides are TGTGCCAGTACGGGGACAGGGGGCAATCAGCCCCAGCATTTT.